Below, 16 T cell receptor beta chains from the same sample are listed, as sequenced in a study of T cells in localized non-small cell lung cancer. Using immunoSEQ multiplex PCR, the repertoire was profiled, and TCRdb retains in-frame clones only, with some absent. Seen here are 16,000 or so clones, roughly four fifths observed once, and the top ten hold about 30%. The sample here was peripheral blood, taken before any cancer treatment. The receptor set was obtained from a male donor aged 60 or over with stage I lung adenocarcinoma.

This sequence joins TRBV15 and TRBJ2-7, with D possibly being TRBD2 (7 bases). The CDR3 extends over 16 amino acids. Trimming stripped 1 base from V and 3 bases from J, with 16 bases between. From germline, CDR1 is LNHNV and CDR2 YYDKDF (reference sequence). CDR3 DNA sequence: TGTGCCACCAGCAGAGCGGGGGGCTTAGGTATCTACGAGCAGTACTTC. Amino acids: CATSRAGGLGIYEQYF.

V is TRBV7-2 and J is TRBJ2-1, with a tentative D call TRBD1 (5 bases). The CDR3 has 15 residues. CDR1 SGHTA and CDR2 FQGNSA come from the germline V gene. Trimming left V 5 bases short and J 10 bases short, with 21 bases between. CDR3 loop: CASSLVEGLRGEQFF. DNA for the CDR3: TGTGCCAGCAGCCTCGTAGAAGGCCTTAGGGGCGAGCAGTTCTTC.

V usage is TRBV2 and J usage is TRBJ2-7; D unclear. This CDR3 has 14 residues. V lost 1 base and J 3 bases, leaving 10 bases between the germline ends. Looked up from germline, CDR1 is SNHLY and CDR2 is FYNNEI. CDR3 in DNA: TGTGCCAGCAGTGAAGACAGCTCGTACTACGAGCAGTACTTC. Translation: CASSEDSSYYEQYF.

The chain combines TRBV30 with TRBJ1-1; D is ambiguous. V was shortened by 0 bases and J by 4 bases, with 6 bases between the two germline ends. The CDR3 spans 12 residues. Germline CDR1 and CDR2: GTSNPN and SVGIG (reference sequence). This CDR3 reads CAWSVLSTEAFF. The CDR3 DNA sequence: TGTGCCTGGAGTGTACTTAGCACTGAAGCTTTCTTT. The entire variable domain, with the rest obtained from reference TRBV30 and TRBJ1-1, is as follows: SQTIHQWPATLVQPVGSPLSLECTVEGTSNPNLYWYRQAAGRGLQLLFYSVGIGQISSEVPQNLSASRPQDRQFILSSKKLLLSDSGFYLCAWSVLSTEAFFGQGTRLTVV.

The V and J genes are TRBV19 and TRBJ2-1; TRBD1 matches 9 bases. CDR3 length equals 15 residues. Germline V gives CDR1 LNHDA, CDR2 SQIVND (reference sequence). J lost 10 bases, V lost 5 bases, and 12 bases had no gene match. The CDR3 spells CASSFGQGFMAEQFF. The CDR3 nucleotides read TGTGCCAGTAGTTTCGGACAGGGGTTTATGGCGGAGCAGTTCTTC.

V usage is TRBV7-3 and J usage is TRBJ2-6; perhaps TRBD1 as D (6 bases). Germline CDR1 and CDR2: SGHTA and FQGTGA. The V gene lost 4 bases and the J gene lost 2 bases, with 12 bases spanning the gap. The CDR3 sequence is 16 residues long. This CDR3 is CASSSPQGAGANVLTF. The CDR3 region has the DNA TGTGCCAGCAGCTCCCCACAGGGTGCTGGGGCCAACGTCCTGACTTTC.

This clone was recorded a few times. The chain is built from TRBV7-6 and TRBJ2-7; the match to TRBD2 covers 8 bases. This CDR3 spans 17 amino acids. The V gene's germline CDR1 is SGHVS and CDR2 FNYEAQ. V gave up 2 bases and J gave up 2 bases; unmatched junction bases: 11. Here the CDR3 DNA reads TGTGCCAGCAGCTTATCCGCGCCGAATAGCGGGACCTACGAGCAGTACTTC. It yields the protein CASSLSAPNSGTYEQYF.

The CDR3 DNA reads TGTGCCAGCAGCCCCCGGGGCTTAGAGACCCAGTACTTC. Its translation: CASSPRGLETQYF. The chain carries TRBV14 and TRBJ2-5, with D perhaps being TRBD1 or TRBD2 (5 bases each). V gave up 4 bases and J gave up 4 bases, with 10 bases separating them. Germline CDR1 SGHDN, CDR2 FVKESK. CDR3 length: 13 amino acids.

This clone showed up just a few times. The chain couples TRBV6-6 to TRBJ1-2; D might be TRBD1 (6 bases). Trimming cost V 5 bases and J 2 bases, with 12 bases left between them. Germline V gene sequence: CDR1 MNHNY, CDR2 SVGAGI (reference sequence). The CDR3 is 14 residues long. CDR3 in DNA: TGTGCCAGCAGTCCTAGGACAGCCAACTATGGCTACACCTTC. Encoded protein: CASSPRTANYGYTF.

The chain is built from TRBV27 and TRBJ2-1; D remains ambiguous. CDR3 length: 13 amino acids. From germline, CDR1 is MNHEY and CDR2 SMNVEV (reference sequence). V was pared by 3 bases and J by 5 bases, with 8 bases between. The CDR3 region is CASSLGRNNEQFF. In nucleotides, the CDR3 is TGTGCCAGCAGTTTGGGCAGAAACAATGAGCAGTTCTTC.

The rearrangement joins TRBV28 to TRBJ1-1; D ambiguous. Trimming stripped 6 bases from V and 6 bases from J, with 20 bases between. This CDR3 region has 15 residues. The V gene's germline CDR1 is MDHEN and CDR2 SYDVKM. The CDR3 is CASSSGSMEAPEAFF. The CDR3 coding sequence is TGTGCCAGCAGCTCAGGCTCGATGGAAGCCCCTGAAGCTTTCTTT.

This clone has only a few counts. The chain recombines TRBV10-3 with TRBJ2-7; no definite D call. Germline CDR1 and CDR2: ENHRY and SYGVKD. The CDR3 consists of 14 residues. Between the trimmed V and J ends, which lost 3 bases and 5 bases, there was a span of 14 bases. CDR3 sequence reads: CAISDRQVADEQYF. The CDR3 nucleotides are TGTGCCATCAGTGATAGGCAGGTTGCCGACGAGCAGTACTTC.

The CDR3: CASSLVSSYGYTF. DNA for the CDR3: TGCGCCAGCAGCTTGGTCAGTAGCTATGGCTACACCTTC. V gene TRBV5-1 combines with J gene TRBJ1-2; no clear D. V was pared by 0 bases and J by 4 bases, with 7 bases between. The length of the CDR3 is 13 residues. Looked up from germline, CDR1 is SGHRS and CDR2 is YFSETQ.

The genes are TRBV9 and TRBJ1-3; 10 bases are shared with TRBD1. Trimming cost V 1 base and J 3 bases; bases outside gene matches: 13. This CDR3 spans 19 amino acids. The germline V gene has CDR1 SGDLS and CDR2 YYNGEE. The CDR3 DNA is TGTGCCAGCAGCGTAAAGTTGATCCGGGACAGGGGTTGTGGAAACACCATATATTTT. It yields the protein CASSVKLIRDRGCGNTIYF.

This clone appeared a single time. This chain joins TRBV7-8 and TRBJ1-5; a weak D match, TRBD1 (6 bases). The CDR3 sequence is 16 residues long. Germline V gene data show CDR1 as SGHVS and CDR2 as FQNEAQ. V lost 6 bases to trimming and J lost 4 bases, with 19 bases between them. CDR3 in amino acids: CASSPGWGAGNQPQHF. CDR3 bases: TGTGCCAGCAGTCCTGGATGGGGGGCCGGAAATCAGCCCCAGCATTTT.

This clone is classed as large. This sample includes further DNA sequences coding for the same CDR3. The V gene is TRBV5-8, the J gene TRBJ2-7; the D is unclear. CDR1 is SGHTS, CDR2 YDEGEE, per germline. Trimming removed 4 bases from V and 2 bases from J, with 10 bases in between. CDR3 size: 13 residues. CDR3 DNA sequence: TGTGCCAGCAGCCCTGGATCACCCTACGAGCAGTACTTC. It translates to CASSPGSPYEQYF.